This TCR beta chain was captured by sequencing in a study of CD8 T cells in ankylosing spondylitis. Germline CDR1 MNHNS, CDR2 SASEGT. The CDR3 is 13 residues long. The V and J ends lost 6 bases and 7 bases, in that order; junction bases with no gene match: 6. TCRdb fed the 5' RACE reads into MiXCR, producing one record per CDR3 protein. The table records about 240,000 distinct CDR3 sequences, roughly a quarter of them present only once. This clonotype was detected many times. The chain links TRBV6-1 to TRBJ2-1; TRBD1 matches at 7 bases. Sequencing was performed on blood, either unsorted or a sorted T cell fraction (not recorded which). This receptor was taken from a male donor with ankylosing spondylitis or in good health (not recorded which). The CDR3 region is CASRRQGRNEQFF. In DNA, the CDR3 is TGTGCCAGCAGAAGACAGGGTCGGAATGAGCAGTTCTTC.